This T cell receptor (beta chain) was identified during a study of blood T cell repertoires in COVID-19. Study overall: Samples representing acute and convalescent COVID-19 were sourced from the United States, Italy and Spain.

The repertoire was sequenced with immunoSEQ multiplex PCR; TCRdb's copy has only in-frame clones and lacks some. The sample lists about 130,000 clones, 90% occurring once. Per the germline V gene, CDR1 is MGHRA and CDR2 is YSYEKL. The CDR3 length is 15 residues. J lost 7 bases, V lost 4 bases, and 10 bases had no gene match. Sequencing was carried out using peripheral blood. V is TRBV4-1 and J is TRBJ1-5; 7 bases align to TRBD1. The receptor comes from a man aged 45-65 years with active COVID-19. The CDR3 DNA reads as TGCGCCAGCAGCCTGGGGACAGCTCTCAAACAGCCCCAGCATTTT. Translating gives CASSLGTALKQPQHF.